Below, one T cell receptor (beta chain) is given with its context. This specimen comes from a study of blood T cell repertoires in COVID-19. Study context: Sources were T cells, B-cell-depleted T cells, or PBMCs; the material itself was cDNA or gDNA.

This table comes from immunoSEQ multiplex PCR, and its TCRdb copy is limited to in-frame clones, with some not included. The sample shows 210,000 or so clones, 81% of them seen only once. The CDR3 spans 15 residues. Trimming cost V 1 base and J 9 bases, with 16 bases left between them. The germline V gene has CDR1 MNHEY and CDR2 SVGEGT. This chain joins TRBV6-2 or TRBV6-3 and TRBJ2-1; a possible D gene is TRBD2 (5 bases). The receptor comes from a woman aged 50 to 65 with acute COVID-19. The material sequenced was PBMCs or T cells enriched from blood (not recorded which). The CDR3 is CASSYYWVARGEQFF. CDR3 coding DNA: TGTGCCAGCAGTTACTATTGGGTAGCCCGGGGTGAGCAGTTCTTC.